These 25 T cell receptor beta chains were all obtained from the same sample, sequenced in a study of T cell changes during pregnancy in multiple sclerosis. The repertoire was sequenced with immunoSEQ multiplex PCR; TCRdb's copy has only in-frame clones and lacks some. The profile shows approximately 63,000 clones, 85% to 95% of them singletons. The sequencing here drew on peripheral blood, taken in the third trimester of pregnancy. Every receptor here comes from a female donor in good health, enrolled as a control in a pregnancy study.

The CDR3 reads CASSYSGQGGYEQYF. In DNA form, the CDR3 reads TGTGCCAGCAGTTACAGCGGGCAGGGTGGCTACGAGCAGTACTTC. The chain recombines TRBV6-5 with TRBJ2-7; weak D call: TRBD2 (6 bases). V was cut by 2 bases and J by 3 bases, with 14 bases left in between. The CDR3 extends over 15 amino acids. Germline CDR1 MNHEY, CDR2 SVGAGI.

This clone was observed once. V is TRBV4-1 and J is TRBJ2-1; D is possibly TRBD2 (7 bases). From germline, CDR1 is MGHRA and CDR2 YSYEKL. The CDR3 is 18 residues long. Trimming took off 1 base at V and 7 bases at J, with 23 bases between the two ends. CDR3 nucleotide sequence: TGCGCCAGCAGCCAAGCGGGGGGCCTAAGTCCAGGGGCTAATGAGCAGTTCTTC. Translation: CASSQAGGLSPGANEQFF.

V and J are TRBV5-3 and TRBJ2-1; 14 bases are a match to TRBD2. TRBV5-3 is noted as an ORF with a role that remains uncertain. The length of the CDR3 is 16 residues. Germline trimming cut 0 bases from V and 8 bases from J; bases unmatched to any gene: 4. CDR3 coding DNA: TGTGCCAGAAGCTTGGGACTAGCGGGAGGGCCCGATGAGCAGTTCTTC. Translated: CARSLGLAGGPDEQFF.

This clone was detected only a few times. J is TRBJ1-1 and V is TRBV5-4; TRBD1 agrees at 7 bases. The J segment lost 1 base and the V segment lost 3 bases, leaving 3 bases of the junction unmatched. CDR1 is SGHNT and CDR2 is YYREEE in the germline V gene (reference sequence). This CDR3 is 14 amino acids long. Here the CDR3 reads CASSSWTGNTEAFF. For the CDR3, the DNA is TGTGCCAGCAGCTCATGGACAGGGAACACTGAAGCTTTCTTT.

The genes are TRBV7-2 and TRBJ2-1; 13 positions agree with TRBD2. The CDR3 length is 16 residues. CDR1 is SGHTA, CDR2 FQGNSA, per germline. The junction had 6 bases not matched to a gene; V was cut back by 1 base and J by 9 bases. The CDR3: CASSLELAGGPGEQFF. DNA for the CDR3: TGTGCCAGCAGCTTAGAACTAGCGGGGGGGCCAGGTGAGCAGTTCTTC.

In its sample, this clone was seen once. The V call is TRBV18, the J call TRBJ1-1; a weak D match, TRBD1 (5 bases). The CDR3 is 13 residues long. Trimming shortened V by 5 bases and J by 1 base, and 8 bases separated the two germline ends. CDR1 is KGHSH and CDR2 is LQKENI in the germline V gene. The CDR3 sequence is CASSFQGNTEAFF. The CDR3 nucleotides read TGTGCCAGCTCATTCCAGGGGAACACTGAAGCTTTCTTT.

This rearrangement joins TRBV28 to TRBJ1-2; the D gene is possibly TRBD1 (6 bases). Germline CDR1 is MDHEN and CDR2 is SYDVKM. The CDR3 runs to 16 residues. With 2 bases removed from V and 3 bases from J, the gap between germline ends came to 16 bases. The DNA for the CDR3 is TGTGCCAGCAGTTTACTCCCGACAGGCCGTGACTATGGCTACACCTTC. Amino acid sequence: CASSLLPTGRDYGYTF.

The chain couples TRBV6-1 to TRBJ2-7, with a possible D match to TRBD1 (6 bases). CDR1 is MNHNS and CDR2 is SASEGT in the germline V gene. The V gene lost 6 bases and the J gene lost 2 bases, with 11 bases spanning the gap. The CDR3 extends over 13 amino acids. DNA of the CDR3: TGTGCCAGCAGCTGGGACACCCCCTACGAGCAGTACTTC. Translating it yields CASSWDTPYEQYF.

This rearrangement joins TRBV7-9 to TRBJ1-5, with D tentatively TRBD1 (5 bases). There are 17 residues in the CDR3. V was pared by 1 base and J by 0 bases, with 13 bases between. Germline loops: CDR1 SEHNR, CDR2 FQNEAQ (reference sequence). CDR3 DNA sequence: TGTGCCAGCAGCTTAGGGGGGGGAGGGGATAGCAATCAGCCCCAGCATTTT. Protein sequence: CASSLGGGGDSNQPQHF. The full variable domain, with the rest looked up from reference TRBV7-9 and TRBJ1-5, is DTGVSQNPRHKITKRGQNVTFRCDPISEHNRLYWYRQTLGQGPEFLTYFQNEAQLEKSRLLSDRFSAERPKGSFSTLEIQRTEQGDSAMYLCASSLGGGGDSNQPQHFGDGTRLSIL.

There are a few counts of this clone. The V and J genes are TRBV28 and TRBJ2-7; unclear D gene. Trimming took 8 bases from V and 3 from J, leaving 8 bases between them. Germline V CDR1 and CDR2: MDHEN, SYDVKM. The CDR3 runs to 11 residues. DNA for the CDR3: TGTGCCAGCCGCAGTATCTACGAGCAGTACTTC. Protein sequence: CASRSIYEQYF. The full variable domain, rest sourced from reference TRBV28 and TRBJ2-7, is DVKVTQSSRYLVKRTGEKVFLECVQDMDHENMFWYRQDPGLGLRLIYFSYDVKMKEKGDIPEGYSVSREKKERFSLILESASTNQTSMYLCASRSIYEQYFGPGTRLTVT.

The V call is TRBV2, the J call TRBJ1-6; D unclear. The CDR3 contains 11 residues. Germline lookup yields CDR1 SNHLY and CDR2 FYNNEI. V lost 8 bases, J lost 7 bases, and 6 bases lay in between. The CDR3 spells CASESNSPLHF. The DNA for the CDR3 is TGTGCCAGCGAAAGCAATTCACCCCTCCACTTT.

The chain carries TRBV7-8 and TRBJ1-6, with 8 positions matching TRBD1. This CDR3 comprises 17 residues. The germline V gene has CDR1 SGHVS and CDR2 FQNEAQ. V lost 1 base and J lost 2; bases outside the gene matches: 4. CDR3 DNA: TGTGCCAGCAGCTTAGTACAACAGGGGGCCTATAATTCACCCCTCCACTTT. It translates to CASSLVQQGAYNSPLHF.

CDR3 sequence: CASSSNRGPFGYTF. CDR3 DNA: TGTGCCAGCAGCTCCAACAGGGGACCCTTCGGCTACACCTTC. J is TRBJ1-2 and V is TRBV7-9, with 7 nucleotides matching TRBD1. The germline V gene has CDR1 SEHNR and CDR2 FQNEAQ (reference sequence). The CDR3 is 14 amino acids. J was trimmed by 8 bases and V by 4 bases; bases with no gene match: 10.

The V gene is TRBV19, the J gene TRBJ2-1, with 10 bases fitting TRBD2. The V and J ends lost 2 bases and 5 bases, in that order; junction bases with no gene match: 9. This CDR3 contains 17 residues. In germline, CDR1 is LNHDA, CDR2 SQIVND (reference sequence). As DNA, the CDR3 is TGTGCCAGTAGTATAATTTTCGGACTAGCGGCCAACAATGAGCAGTTCTTC. Encoded protein: CASSIIFGLAANNEQFF.

V is TRBV28 and J is TRBJ2-7; 9 bases map to TRBD2. The CDR3 runs to 14 residues. Germline lookup yields CDR1 MDHEN and CDR2 SYDVKM. With V trimmed by 3 bases and J by 3 bases, 3 bases remained unmatched. CDR3 sequence reads: CASSLTSGYYEQYF. CDR3 bases: TGTGCCAGCAGTTTGACTAGCGGCTACTACGAGCAGTACTTC.

Concerning this clone itself: Relative to the germline gene, one junction end is altered; a read error may explain this. This chain links TRBV7-7 with TRBJ2-2, with D unresolved. Per the germline V gene, CDR1 is SSHAT and CDR2 is FNYEAQ (reference sequence). The CDR3 extends over 13 amino acids. This CDR3 reads CASSQENTGELFF. Written as DNA, the CDR3 is TGTGCTAGCAGCCAGGAGAACACCGGGGAGCTGTTTTTT. Variable domain in full (rest from reference TRBV7-7 and TRBJ2-2): GAGVSQSPRYKVTKRGQDVTLRCDPISSHATLYWYQQALGQGPEFLTYFNYEAQPDKSGLPSDRFSAERPEGSISTLTIQRTEQRDSAMYRCASSQENTGELFFGEGSRLTVL.

The rearrangement uses TRBV7-9 and TRBJ2-7, with TRBD1 as a possible D gene (6 bases). Germline V gene lookup returns CDR1 SEHNR and CDR2 FQNEAQ (reference sequence). With 3 bases removed from V and 5 bases from J, the gap between germline ends came to 11 bases. This CDR3 has 13 amino acids. The CDR3 DNA reads as TGTGCCAGCAGCTTTCTCAACAGGGACGAGCAGTACTTC. Its translation: CASSFLNRDEQYF.

In regard to this clone: Compared with germline, one end of the junction differs, possibly owing to a read error. The J gene is TRBJ1-2, the V gene TRBV19, with 8 bases identical to TRBD1. The germline V gene encodes CDR1 LNHDA and CDR2 SQIVND (reference sequence). This CDR3 is built from 14 residues. CDR3 DNA: TGTGCCAGTAGCATAGGACAGGGAAACTATGGCTACACCTTC. This translates into CASSIGQGNYGYTF.

This chain connects TRBV11-3 to TRBJ2-5, with D perhaps matching TRBD2 (6 bases). The V and J ends lost 5 bases and 0 bases respectively, with 10 bases between them. The CDR3 extends over 14 amino acids. CDR1 and CDR2 from the germline V gene are SGHNT and YENEEA. The CDR3 DNA sequence: TGTGCCAGCAGCCCCAGACTAGACCAAGAGACCCAGTACTTC. Translation gives CASSPRLDQETQYF.

The V call is TRBV7-2, the J call TRBJ2-5, with D possibly being TRBD2 (5 bases). Germline assignment: CDR1 SGHTA and CDR2 FQGNSA. The germline V and J ends were trimmed by 8 bases and 5 bases, with 6 bases remaining between them. This CDR3 is built from 10 residues. The CDR3 spells CASGGETQYF. The CDR3 nucleotides read TGTGCCAGCGGCGGGGAGACCCAGTACTTC.

This chain uses TRBV28 with TRBJ1-2; 9 bases line up with TRBD1. J was trimmed by 5 bases and V by 6 bases; bases with no gene match: 7. Germline assignment: CDR1 MDHEN and CDR2 SYDVKM. CDR3 length: 14 amino acids. For the CDR3, the DNA is TGTGCCAGCAGCCCCGGGACAGGGAGTTATGGCTACACCTTC. Translation gives CASSPGTGSYGYTF.

J is TRBJ2-7 and V is TRBV28; 9 bases are a match to TRBD1. The CDR3 sequence is 13 residues long. Germline trimming cut 5 bases from V and 6 bases from J; bases unmatched to any gene: 5. Germline V gives CDR1 MDHEN, CDR2 SYDVKM. The CDR3 DNA is TGTGCCAGCAGTGGGACAGGGCCCCGCGAGCAGTACTTC. Protein product: CASSGTGPREQYF.

The chain couples TRBV7-3 to TRBJ2-7; tentatively, D is TRBD1 (5 bases). This CDR3 is built from 16 residues. V was clipped by 2 bases and J by 7 bases, with 21 bases between them. CDR1 and CDR2 (germline): SGHTA, FQGTGA. The CDR3 DNA follows: TGTGCCAGCAGCTTAGGACCTCAGTGGGGCCCTTGGGAGCAGTACTTC. Residues: CASSLGPQWGPWEQYF.

The chain joins TRBV9 to TRBJ1-1; TRBD1 agrees at 8 bases. The CDR3 loop spans 17 amino acids. Germline CDR1 SGDLS, CDR2 YYNGEE. J was trimmed by 7 bases and V by 4 bases; bases with no gene match: 18. CDR3 in DNA: TGTGCCAGCAGCCCCATCCAGGGGGCGCCTGACCATAATGAAGCTTTCTTT. Its protein is CASSPIQGAPDHNEAFF. Looking up the rest from reference TRBV9 and TRBJ1-1 gives the full variable domain: DSGVTQTPKHLITATGQRVTLRCSPRSGDLSVYWYQQSLDQGLQFLIQYYNGEERAKGNILERFSAQQFPDLHSELNLSSLELGDSALYFCASSPIQGAPDHNEAFFGQGTRLTVV.

V usage is TRBV30 and J usage is TRBJ2-7; D is perhaps TRBD2 (7 bases). Germline V lookup: CDR1 GTSNPN, CDR2 SVGIG (reference sequence). Deletions cut 4 bases from V and 4 bases from J, with 17 bases between. The CDR3 contains 14 residues. CDR3 residues: CAWNLGRGGYEQYF. In DNA form, the CDR3 reads TGTGCCTGGAATCTGGGGAGGGGGGGATACGAGCAGTACTTC. Complete variable domain (other parts from reference TRBV30 and TRBJ2-7): SQTIHQWPATLVQPVGSPLSLECTVEGTSNPNLYWYRQAAGRGLQLLFYSVGIGQISSEVPQNLSASRPQDRQFILSSKKLLLSDSGFYLCAWNLGRGGYEQYFGPGTRLTVT.